This T cell receptor (beta chain) was captured in a study of T cell changes during pregnancy in multiple sclerosis. CDR1 is SGHTA and CDR2 is FQGNSA in the germline V gene. V gave up 2 bases and J gave up 0 bases; unmatched junction bases: 8. The CDR3 covers 18 residues. Here immunoSEQ multiplex PCR was the method, and the copy in TCRdb shows in-frame clones only, minus some. The table has fewer than 95,000 clones, about 94% seen once. The J gene is TRBJ2-2, the V gene TRBV7-2; 8 bases line up with TRBD2. The material was peripheral blood, obtained in the first trimester of pregnancy. This clonotype was sampled from a female donor in good health, enrolled as a control in a pregnancy study. The CDR3 protein is CASSLFLAGAANTGELFF. As DNA, the CDR3 is TGTGCCAGCAGCTTATTCCTAGCGGGTGCCGCGAACACCGGGGAGCTGTTTTTT.